This TCR beta chain was captured by sequencing in a study of OX40 agonist ivuxolimab in advanced cancers. Study-level results: CD8+ T cells (on average) carried more expanded clones than CD4+ T cells. At 0.1 to 3.0 mg/kg and by week 6, clonal expansion occurred in CD4+ and CD8+ blood T cells. Certain nonresponders additionally had low normalized T-cell clonal expansion.

This table comes from immunoSEQ multiplex PCR, and its TCRdb copy is limited to in-frame clones, with some not included. The table shows approximately 41,000 clones, with around nine tenths occurring only once. This clone was detected only a few times. Its antigen remains unknown. Germline V gene lookup returns CDR1 MDHEN and CDR2 SYDVKM. The V end was cut by 6 bases, the J end by 5 bases, with 8 bases between. The length of the CDR3 is 12 residues. Material: CD4+ or CD8+ T cells sorted from blood, obtained in a trial of the OX40 agonist ivuxolimab. This TCR was sampled from an adult with an advanced solid tumor such as melanoma, head and neck, liver or kidney cancer. The chain uses TRBV28 and TRBJ1-5, with D possibly matching TRBD1 (6 bases). CDR3 sequence (DNA): TGTGCCAGCAGCAGGGGATATCAGCCCCAGCATTTT. It yields the protein CASSRGYQPQHF.